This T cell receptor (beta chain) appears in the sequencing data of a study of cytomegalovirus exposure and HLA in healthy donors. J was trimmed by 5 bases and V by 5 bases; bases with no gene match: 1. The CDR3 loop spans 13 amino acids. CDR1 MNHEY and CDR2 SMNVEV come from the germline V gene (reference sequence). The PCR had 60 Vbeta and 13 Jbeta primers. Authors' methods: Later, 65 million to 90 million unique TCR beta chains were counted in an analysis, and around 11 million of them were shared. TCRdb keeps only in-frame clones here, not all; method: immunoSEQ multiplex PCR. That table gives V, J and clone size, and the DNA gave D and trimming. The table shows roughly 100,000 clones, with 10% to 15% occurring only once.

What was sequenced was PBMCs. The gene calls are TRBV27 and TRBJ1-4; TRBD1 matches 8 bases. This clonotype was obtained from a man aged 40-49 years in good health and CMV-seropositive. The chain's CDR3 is CASSRTGNEKLFF. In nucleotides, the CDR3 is TGTGCCAGCAGTCGGACAGGGAATGAAAAACTGTTTTTT.